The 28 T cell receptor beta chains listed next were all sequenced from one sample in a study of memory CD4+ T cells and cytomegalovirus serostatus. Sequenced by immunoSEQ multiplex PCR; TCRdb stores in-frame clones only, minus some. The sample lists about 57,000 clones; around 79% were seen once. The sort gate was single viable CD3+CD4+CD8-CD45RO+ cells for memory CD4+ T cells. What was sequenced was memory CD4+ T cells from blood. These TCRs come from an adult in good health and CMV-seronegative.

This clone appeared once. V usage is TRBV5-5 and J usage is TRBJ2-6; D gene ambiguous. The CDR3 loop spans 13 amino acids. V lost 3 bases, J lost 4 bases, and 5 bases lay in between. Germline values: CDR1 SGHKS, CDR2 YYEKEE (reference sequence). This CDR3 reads CASSYGGANVLTF. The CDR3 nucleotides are TGTGCCAGCAGCTATGGGGGGGCCAACGTCCTGACTTTC.

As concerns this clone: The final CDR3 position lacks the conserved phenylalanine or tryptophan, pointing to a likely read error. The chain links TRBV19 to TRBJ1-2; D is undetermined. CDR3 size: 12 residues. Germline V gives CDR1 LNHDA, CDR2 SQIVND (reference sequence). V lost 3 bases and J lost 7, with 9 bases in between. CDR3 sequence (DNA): TGTGCCAGTAGTATGACGGATCTTGGCTACACCCTC. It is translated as CASSMTDLGYTL.

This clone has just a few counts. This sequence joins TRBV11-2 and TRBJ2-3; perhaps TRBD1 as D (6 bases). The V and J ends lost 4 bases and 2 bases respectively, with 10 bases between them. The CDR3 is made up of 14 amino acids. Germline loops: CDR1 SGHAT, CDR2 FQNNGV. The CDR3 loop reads CASSSDSHTDTQYF. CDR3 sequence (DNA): TGTGCCAGCAGCTCGGACAGCCACACAGATACGCAGTATTTT. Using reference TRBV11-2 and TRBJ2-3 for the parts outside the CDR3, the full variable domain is EAGVAQSPRYKIIEKRQSVAFWCNPISGHATLYWYQQILGQGPKLLIQFQNNGVVDDSQLPKDRFSAERLKGVDSTLKIQPAKLEDSAVYLCASSSDSHTDTQYFGPGTRLTVL.

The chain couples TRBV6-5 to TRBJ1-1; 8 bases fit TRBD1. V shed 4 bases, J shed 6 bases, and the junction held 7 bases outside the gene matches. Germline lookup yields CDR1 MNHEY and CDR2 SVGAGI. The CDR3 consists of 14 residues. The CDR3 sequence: CASSSTGGNAEAFF. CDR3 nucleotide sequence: TGTGCCAGCAGTTCTACAGGGGGGAATGCTGAAGCTTTCTTT.

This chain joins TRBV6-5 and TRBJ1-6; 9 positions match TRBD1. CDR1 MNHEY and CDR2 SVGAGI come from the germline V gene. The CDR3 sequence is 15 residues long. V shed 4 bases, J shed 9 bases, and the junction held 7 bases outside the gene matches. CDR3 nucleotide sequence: TGTGCCAGCAGTTTCGGGGGACAGGGTGGTTCACCCCTCCACTTT. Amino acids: CASSFGGQGGSPLHF.

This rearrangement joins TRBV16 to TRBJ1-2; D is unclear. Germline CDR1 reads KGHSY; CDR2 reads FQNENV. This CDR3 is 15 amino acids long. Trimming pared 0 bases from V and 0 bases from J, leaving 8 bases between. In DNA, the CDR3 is TGTGCCAGCAGCCAATCCTCGGTTACTAACTATGGCTACACCTTC. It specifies CASSQSSVTNYGYTF.

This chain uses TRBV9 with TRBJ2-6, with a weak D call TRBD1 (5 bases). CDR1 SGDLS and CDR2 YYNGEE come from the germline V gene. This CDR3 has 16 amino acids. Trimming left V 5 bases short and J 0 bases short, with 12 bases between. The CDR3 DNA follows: TGTGCCAGCAGTTTAGGGGCCGCCTCTGGGGCCAACGTCCTGACTTTC. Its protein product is CASSLGAASGANVLTF.

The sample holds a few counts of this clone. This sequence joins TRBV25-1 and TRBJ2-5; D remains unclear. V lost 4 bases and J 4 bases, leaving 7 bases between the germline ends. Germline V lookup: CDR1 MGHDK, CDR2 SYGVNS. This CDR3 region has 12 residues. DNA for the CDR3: TGTGCCAGCAGTGCCCCGGGAGAGACCCAGTACTTC. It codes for CASSAPGETQYF. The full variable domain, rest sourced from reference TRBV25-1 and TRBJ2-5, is EADIYQTPRYLVIGTGKKITLECSQTMGHDKMYWYQQDPGMELHLIHYSYGVNSTEKGDLSSESTVSRIRTEHFPLTLESARPSHTSQYLCASSAPGETQYFGPGTRLLVL.

The CDR3 loop reads CASSPGGIWTDTQYF. CDR3 DNA sequence: TGCGCCAGCAGCCCAGGGGGCATCTGGACAGATACGCAGTATTTT. This chain joins TRBV5-1 and TRBJ2-3; TRBD1 agrees at 8 bases. Germline V gene sequence: CDR1 SGHRS, CDR2 YFSETQ. V dropped 4 bases and J dropped 3; count of bases not matched to a gene: 7. The CDR3 runs 15 residues.

The CDR3 DNA reads TGTGCCAGTAGTAGACTAGCGGGGGGGCATGAGCAGTTCTTC. This gives the protein CASSRLAGGHEQFF. The V gene is TRBV19, the J gene TRBJ2-1; 14 nucleotides match TRBD2. This CDR3 is built from 14 residues. With V trimmed by 4 bases and J by 8 bases, 1 base remained unmatched. Germline V gene data show CDR1 as LNHDA and CDR2 as SQIVND (reference sequence).

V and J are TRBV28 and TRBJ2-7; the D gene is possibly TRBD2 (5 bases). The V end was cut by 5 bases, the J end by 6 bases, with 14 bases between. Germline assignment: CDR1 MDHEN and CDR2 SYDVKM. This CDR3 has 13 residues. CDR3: CASSPRRAGEQYF. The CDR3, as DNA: TGTGCCAGCAGTCCCCGCCGGGCGGGCGAGCAGTACTTC.

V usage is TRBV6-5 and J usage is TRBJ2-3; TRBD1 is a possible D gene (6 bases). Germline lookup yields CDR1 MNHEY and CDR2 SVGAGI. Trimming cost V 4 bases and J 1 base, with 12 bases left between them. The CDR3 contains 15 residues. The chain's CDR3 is CASSSQGSGTDTQYF. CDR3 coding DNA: TGTGCCAGCAGTTCACAGGGTAGTGGCACAGATACGCAGTATTTT.

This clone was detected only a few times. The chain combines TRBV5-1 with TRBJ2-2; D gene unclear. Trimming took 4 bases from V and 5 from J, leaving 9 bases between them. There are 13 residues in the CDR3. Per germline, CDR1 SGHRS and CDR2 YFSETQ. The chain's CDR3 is CASSASGTGELFF. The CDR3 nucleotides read TGCGCCAGCAGCGCTAGTGGTACCGGGGAGCTGTTTTTT.

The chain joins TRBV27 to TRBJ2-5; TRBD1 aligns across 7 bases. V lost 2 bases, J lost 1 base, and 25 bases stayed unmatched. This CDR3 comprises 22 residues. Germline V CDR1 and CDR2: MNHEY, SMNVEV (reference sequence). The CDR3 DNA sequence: TGTGCCAGCAGTTTAAAACCCTACGTAGGATTACAGGGGCGGGCACCCCAAGAGACCCAGTACTTC. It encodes CASSLKPYVGLQGRAPQETQYF.

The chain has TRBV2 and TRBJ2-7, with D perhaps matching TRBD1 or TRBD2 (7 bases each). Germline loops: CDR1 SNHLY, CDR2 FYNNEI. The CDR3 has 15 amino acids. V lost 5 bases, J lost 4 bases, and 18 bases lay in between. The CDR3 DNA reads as TGTGCCAGCAGTCCCCGACAGGGAGGGATGTACGAGCAGTACTTC. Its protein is CASSPRQGGMYEQYF.

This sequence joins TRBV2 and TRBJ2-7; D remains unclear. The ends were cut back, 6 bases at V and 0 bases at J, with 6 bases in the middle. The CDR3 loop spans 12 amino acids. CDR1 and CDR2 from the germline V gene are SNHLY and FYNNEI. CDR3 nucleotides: TGTGCCAGCAGGTCTTTCTCCTACGAGCAGTACTTC. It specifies CASRSFSYEQYF.

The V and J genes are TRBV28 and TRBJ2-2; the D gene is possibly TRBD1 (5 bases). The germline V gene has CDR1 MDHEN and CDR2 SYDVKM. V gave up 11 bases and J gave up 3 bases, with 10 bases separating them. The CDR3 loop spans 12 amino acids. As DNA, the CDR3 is TGTGCCGGGGCCGGCGACACCGGGGAGCTGTTTTTT. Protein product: CAGAGDTGELFF.

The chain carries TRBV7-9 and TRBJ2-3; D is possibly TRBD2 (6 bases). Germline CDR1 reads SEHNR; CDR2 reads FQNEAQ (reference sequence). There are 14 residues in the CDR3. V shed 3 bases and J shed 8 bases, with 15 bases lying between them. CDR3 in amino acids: CASSLGRGMGTQYF. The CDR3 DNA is TGTGCCAGCAGCTTGGGACGGGGGATGGGTACGCAGTATTTT.

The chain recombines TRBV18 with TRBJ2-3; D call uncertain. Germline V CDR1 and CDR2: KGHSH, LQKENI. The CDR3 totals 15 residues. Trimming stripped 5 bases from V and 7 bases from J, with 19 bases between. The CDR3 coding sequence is TGTGCCAGCTCAGTTTCCCCCGATAAGCCCTATACGCAGTATTTT. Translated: CASSVSPDKPYTQYF.

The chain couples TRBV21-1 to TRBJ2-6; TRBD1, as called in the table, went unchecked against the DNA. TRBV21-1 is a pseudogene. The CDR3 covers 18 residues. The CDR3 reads CASSKVDREVSGANVLTF. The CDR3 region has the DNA TGTGCCAGCAGCAAAGTGGACAGGGAAGTCTCTGGGGCCAACGTCCTGACTTTC.

The CDR3 protein is CSAATYEQYF. The CDR3 bases are TGCAGTGCCGCTACCTACGAGCAGTACTTC. The chain has TRBV20-1 and TRBJ2-7; the D is unclear. This CDR3 spans 10 amino acids. In germline, CDR1 is DFQATT, CDR2 SNEGSKA (reference sequence). Trimming took off 6 bases at V and 2 bases at J, with 5 bases between the two ends.

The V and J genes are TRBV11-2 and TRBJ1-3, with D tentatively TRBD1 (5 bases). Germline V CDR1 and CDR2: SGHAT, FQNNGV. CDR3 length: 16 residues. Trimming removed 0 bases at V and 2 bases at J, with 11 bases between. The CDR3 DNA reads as TGTGCCAGCAGCTTAGATATCCCGGGGCCTGGAAACACCATATATTTT. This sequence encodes CASSLDIPGPGNTIYF.

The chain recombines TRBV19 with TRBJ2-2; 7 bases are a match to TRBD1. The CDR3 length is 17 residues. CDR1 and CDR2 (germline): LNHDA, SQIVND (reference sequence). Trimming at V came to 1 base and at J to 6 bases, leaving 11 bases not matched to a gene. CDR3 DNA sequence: TGTGCCAGTAGTATAGGACTAATGAGACAGGGAGCCGGGGAGCTGTTTTTT. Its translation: CASSIGLMRQGAGELFF.

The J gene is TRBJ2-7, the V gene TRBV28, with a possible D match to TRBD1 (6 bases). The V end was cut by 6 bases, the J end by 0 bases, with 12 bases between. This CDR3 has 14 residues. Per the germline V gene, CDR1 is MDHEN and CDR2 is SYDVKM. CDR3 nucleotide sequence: TGTGCCAGCAGAGACAGGAGGAGCTCCTACGAGCAGTACTTC. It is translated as CASRDRRSSYEQYF.

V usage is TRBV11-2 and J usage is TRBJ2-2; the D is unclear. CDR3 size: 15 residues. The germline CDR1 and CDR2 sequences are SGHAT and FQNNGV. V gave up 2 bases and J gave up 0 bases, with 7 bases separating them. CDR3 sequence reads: CASSLRPTNTGELFF. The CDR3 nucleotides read TGTGCCAGCAGCTTACGACCGACGAACACCGGGGAGCTGTTTTTT.

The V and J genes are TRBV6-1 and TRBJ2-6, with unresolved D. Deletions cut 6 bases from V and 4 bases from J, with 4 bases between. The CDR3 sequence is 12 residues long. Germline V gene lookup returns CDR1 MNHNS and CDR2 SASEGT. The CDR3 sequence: CASRGGANVLTF. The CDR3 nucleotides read TGTGCCAGCAGGGGGGGGGCCAACGTCCTGACTTTC.

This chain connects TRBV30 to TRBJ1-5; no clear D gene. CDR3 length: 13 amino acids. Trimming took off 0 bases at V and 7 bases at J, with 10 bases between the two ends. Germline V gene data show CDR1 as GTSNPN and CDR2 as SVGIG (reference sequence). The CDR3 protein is CAWSVLQDQPQHF. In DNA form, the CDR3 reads TGTGCCTGGAGTGTACTGCAGGACCAGCCCCAGCATTTT. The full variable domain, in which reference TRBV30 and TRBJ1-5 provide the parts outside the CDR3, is SQTIHQWPATLVQPVGSPLSLECTVEGTSNPNLYWYRQAAGRGLQLLFYSVGIGQISSEVPQNLSASRPQDRQFILSSKKLLLSDSGFYLCAWSVLQDQPQHFGDGTRLSIL.

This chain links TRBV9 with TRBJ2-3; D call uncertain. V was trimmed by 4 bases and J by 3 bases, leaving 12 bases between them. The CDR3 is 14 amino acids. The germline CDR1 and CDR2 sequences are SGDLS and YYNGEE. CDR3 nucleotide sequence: TGTGCCAGCAGCCCCCTTACCACTACAGATACGCAGTATTTT. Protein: CASSPLTTTDTQYF.